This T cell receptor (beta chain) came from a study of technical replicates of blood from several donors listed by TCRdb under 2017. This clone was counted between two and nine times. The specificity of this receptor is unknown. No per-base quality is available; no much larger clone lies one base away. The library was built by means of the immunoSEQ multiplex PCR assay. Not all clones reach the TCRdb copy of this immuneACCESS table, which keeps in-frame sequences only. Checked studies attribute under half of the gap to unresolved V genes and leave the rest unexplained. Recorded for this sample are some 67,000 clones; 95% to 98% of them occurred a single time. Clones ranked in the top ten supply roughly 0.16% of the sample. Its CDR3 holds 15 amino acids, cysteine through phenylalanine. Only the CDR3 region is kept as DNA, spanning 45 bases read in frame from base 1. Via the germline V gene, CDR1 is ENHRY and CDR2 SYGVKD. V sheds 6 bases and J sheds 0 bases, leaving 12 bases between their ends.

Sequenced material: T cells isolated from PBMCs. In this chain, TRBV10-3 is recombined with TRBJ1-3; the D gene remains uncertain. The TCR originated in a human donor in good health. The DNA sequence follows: TGTGCCATCAGGTCTGGACGGGACTCTGGAAACACCATATATTTT. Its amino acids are CAIRSGRDSGNTIYF.